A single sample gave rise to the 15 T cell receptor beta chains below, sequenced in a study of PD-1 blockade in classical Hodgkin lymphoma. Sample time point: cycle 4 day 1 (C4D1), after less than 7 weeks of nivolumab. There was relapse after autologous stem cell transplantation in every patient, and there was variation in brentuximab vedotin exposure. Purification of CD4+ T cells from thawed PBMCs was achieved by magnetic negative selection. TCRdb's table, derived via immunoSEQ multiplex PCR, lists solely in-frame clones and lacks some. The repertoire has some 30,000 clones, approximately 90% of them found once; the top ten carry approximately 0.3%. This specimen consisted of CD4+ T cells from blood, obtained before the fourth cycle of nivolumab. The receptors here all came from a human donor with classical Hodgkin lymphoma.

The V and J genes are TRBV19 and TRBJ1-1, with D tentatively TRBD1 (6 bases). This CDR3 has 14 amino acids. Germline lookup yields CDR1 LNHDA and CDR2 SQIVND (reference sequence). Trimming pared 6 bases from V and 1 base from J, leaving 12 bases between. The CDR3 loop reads CASRHLTGNTEAFF. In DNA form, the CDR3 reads TGTGCCAGTAGACACCTGACAGGGAACACTGAAGCTTTCTTT.

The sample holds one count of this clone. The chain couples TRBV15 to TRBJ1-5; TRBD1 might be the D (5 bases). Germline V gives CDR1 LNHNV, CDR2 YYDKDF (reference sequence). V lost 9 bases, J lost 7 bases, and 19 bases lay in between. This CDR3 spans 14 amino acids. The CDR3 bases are TGTGCCACGGGGATAGACACAGGCGACCAGCCCCAGCATTTT. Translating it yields CATGIDTGDQPQHF.

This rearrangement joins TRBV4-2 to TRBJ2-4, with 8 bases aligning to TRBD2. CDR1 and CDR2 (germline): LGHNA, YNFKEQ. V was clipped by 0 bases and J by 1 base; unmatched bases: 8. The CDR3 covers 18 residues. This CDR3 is CASSQDRGGRGAKNIQYF. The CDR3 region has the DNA TGTGCCAGCAGCCAAGATCGGGGGGGGCGCGGTGCCAAAAACATTCAGTACTTC.

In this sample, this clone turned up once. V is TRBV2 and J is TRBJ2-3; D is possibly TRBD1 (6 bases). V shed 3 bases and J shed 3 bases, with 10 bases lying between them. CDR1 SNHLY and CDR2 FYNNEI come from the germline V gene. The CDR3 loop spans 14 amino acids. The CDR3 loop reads CASSDFGQTDTQYF. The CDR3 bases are TGTGCCAGCAGTGATTTCGGACAGACAGATACGCAGTATTTT.

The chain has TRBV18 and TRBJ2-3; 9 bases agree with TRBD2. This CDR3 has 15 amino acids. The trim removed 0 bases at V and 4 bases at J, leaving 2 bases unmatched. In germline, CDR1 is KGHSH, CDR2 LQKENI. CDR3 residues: CASSPPGLAPDTQYF. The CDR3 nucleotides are TGTGCCAGCTCACCACCGGGACTAGCTCCAGATACGCAGTATTTT.

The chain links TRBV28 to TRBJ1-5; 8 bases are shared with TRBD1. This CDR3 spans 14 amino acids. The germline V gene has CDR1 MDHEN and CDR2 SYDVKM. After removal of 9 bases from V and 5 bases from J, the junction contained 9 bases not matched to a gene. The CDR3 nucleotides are TGTGCCAGTACCCTGACAGGGGACGATCAGCCCCAGCATTTT. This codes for CASTLTGDDQPQHF.

The CDR3 here is CATSTFTSHRGEDEQYF. The DNA for the CDR3 is TGTGCCACCAGCACCTTTACCTCCCACAGGGGGGAGGACGAGCAGTACTTC. The V and J genes are TRBV15 and TRBJ2-7; TRBD1 matches at 8 bases. Per germline, CDR1 LNHNV and CDR2 YYDKDF (reference sequence). The CDR3 runs 17 residues. The J segment lost 5 bases and the V segment lost 4 bases, leaving 16 bases of the junction unmatched. Combining the CDR3 with reference TRBV15 and TRBJ2-7 gives the whole variable domain DAMVIQNPRYQVTQFGKPVTLSCSQTLNHNVMYWYQQKSSQAPKLLFHYYDKDFNNEADTPDNFQSRRPNTSFCFLDIRSPGLGDTAMYLCATSTFTSHRGEDEQYFGPGTRLTVT.

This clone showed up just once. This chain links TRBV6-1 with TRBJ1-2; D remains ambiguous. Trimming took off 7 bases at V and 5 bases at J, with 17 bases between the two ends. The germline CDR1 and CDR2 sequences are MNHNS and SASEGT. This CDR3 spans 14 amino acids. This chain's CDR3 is CASTRTNLLYGYTF. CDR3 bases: TGTGCCAGCACCCGGACGAACCTTTTATATGGCTACACCTTC.

CDR3 loop: CASSEQGARKRDGYNEQFF. The CDR3 bases are TGTGCCAGCAGCGAACAGGGGGCTAGGAAGCGGGACGGCTACAATGAGCAGTTCTTC. The gene calls are TRBV7-9 and TRBJ2-1, with 9 bases identical to TRBD1. Germline-derived CDR1 and CDR2 are SEHNR and FQNEAQ (reference sequence). The CDR3 runs 19 residues. V was clipped by 5 bases and J by 3 bases; unmatched bases: 17.

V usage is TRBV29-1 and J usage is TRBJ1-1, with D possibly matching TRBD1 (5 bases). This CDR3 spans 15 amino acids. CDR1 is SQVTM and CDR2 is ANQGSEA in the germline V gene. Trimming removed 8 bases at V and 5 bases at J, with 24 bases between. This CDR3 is CSSGPARVGGTEAFF. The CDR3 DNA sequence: TGCAGCTCGGGTCCCGCCAGGGTGGGAGGGACTGAAGCTTTCTTT.

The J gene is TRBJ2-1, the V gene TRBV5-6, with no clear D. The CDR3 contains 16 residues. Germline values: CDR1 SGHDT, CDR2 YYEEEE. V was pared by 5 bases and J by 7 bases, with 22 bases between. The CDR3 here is CASSPPLGTNLNEQFF. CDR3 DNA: TGTGCCAGCAGTCCACCACTCGGTACTAATTTAAATGAGCAGTTCTTC.

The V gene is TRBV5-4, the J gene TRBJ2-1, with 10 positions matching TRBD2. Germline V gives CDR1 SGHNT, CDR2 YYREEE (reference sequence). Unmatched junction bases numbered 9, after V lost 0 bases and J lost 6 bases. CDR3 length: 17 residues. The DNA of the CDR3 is TGTGCCAGCAGCTTGGGTCCTAGCGGGAGTGAGGGCAATGAGCAGTTCTTC. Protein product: CASSLGPSGSEGNEQFF.

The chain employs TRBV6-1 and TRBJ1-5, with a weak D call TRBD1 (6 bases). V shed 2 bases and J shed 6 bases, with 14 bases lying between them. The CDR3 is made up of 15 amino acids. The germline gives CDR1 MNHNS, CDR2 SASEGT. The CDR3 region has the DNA TGTGCCAGCAGTGAACAGGCAGGGGAGGGTCAGCCCCAGCATTTT. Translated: CASSEQAGEGQPQHF.

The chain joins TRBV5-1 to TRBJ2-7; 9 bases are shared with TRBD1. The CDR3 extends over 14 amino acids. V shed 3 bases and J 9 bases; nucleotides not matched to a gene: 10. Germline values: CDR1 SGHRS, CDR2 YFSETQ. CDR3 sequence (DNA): TGCGCCAGCAGCTCGGGACAGGGCCAGGATGTGCAGTACTTC. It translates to CASSSGQGQDVQYF.

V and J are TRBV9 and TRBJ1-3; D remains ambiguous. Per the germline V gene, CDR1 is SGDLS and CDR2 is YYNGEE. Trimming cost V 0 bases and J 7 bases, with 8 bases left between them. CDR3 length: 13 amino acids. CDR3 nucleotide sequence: TGTGCCAGCAGCGTAGGGACGATGAACACCATATATTTT. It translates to CASSVGTMNTIYF.